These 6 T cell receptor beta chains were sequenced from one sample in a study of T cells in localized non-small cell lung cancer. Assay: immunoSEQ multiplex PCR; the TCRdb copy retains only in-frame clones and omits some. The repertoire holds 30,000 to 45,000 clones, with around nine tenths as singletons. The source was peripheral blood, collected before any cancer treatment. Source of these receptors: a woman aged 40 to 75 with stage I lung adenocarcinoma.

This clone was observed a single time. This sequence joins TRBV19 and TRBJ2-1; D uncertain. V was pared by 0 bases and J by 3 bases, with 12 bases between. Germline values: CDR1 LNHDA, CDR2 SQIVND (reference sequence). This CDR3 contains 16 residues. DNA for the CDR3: TGTGCCAGTAGTATAGATCTTTTTGGCGGCTACAATGAGCAGTTCTTC. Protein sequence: CASSIDLFGGYNEQFF. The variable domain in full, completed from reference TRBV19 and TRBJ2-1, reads DGGITQSPKYLFRKEGQNVTLSCEQNLNHDAMYWYRQDPGQGLRLIYYSQIVNDFQKGDIAEGYSVSREKKESFPLTVTSAQKNPTAFYLCASSIDLFGGYNEQFFGPGTRLTVL.

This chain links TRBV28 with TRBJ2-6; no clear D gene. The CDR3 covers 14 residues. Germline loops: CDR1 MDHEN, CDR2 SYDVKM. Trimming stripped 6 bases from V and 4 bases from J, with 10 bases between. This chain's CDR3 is CASSNPGGANVLTF. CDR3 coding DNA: TGTGCCAGCAGCAACCCGGGCGGGGCCAACGTCCTGACTTTC.

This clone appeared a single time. CDR3 nucleotides: TGTGCCAGCAGTCCAGCGGGAGGCTACGAGCAGTACTTC. This codes for CASSPAGGYEQYF. The gene calls are TRBV4-2 and TRBJ2-7, with TRBD2 identical over 9 bases. After removal of 6 bases from V and 3 bases from J, the junction contained 3 bases not matched to a gene. The CDR3 length is 13 residues. In germline, CDR1 is LGHNA, CDR2 YNFKEQ.

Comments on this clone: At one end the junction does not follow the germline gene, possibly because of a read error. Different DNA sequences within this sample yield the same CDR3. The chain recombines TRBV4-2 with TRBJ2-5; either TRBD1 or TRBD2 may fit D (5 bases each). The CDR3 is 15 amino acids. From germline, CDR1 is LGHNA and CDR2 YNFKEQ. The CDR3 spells CASSQALGDQETQYF. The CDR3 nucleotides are TGTGCCAGCAGCCAAGCGCTCGGGGACCAAGAGACCCAATACTTC.

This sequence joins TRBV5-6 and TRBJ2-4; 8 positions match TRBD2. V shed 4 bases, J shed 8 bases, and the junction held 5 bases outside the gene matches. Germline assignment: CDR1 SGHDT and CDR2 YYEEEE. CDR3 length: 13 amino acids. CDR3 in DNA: TGTGCCAGCAGCCGGGGGGGCGCGGACATTCAGTACTTC. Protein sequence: CASSRGGADIQYF.

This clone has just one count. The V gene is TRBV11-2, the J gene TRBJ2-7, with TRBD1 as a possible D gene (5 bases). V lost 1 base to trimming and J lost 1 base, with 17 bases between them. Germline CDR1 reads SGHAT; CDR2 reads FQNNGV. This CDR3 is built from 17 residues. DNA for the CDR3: TGTGCCAGCAGCTTAGGACGCGGCAGGGTCGGATCCTACGAGCAGTACTTC. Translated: CASSLGRGRVGSYEQYF. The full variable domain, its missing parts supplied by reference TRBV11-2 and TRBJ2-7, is EAGVAQSPRYKIIEKRQSVAFWCNPISGHATLYWYQQILGQGPKLLIQFQNNGVVDDSQLPKDRFSAERLKGVDSTLKIQPAKLEDSAVYLCASSLGRGRVGSYEQYFGPGTRLTVT.